Each of the 18 T cell receptor beta chains below was sequenced from the same sample in a study of OX40 agonist ivuxolimab in advanced cancers. Data came from immunoSEQ multiplex PCR; TCRdb stores just in-frame clones and leaves some out. The table lists 55,000 to 75,000 clones, about 85% of them singletons. The sequenced sample was CD4+ or CD8+ T cells sorted from blood, obtained in a trial of the OX40 agonist ivuxolimab. The receptors originated from an adult with an advanced solid tumor such as melanoma, head and neck, liver or kidney cancer.

The chain joins TRBV5-1 to TRBJ2-1, with 8 positions matching TRBD2. CDR1 is SGHRS, CDR2 YFSETQ, per germline. The CDR3 totals 15 residues. Trimming cost V 3 bases and J 6 bases; bases outside gene matches: 8. As DNA, the CDR3 is TGCGCCAGCAGCTCCACGGGACTAGAAACCAATGAGCAGTTCTTC. Translating it yields CASSSTGLETNEQFF.

This clone was detected a few times. This chain uses TRBV5-4 with TRBJ1-4; 8 nucleotides match TRBD1. This CDR3 contains 14 residues. The germline CDR1 and CDR2 sequences are SGHNT and YYREEE (reference sequence). The ends lost 4 bases at V and 3 bases at J; junction bases unmatched: 2. The CDR3 loop reads CASSPDRANEKLFF. Written as DNA, the CDR3 is TGTGCCAGCAGCCCGGACAGGGCTAATGAAAAACTGTTTTTT.

The chain has TRBV30 and TRBJ2-6; D is unresolved. Trimming took off 0 bases at V and 0 bases at J, with 9 bases between the two ends. This CDR3 spans 16 amino acids. Germline CDR1 GTSNPN, CDR2 SVGIG (reference sequence). The CDR3 loop reads CAWSVHRSSGANVLTF. DNA for the CDR3: TGTGCCTGGAGTGTACACAGATCCTCTGGGGCCAACGTCCTGACTTTC.

This clone was seen only once. The chain links TRBV9 to TRBJ2-1; TRBD2 matches at 8 bases. This CDR3 has 12 amino acids. Germline values: CDR1 SGDLS, CDR2 YYNGEE. V gave up 4 bases and J gave up 11 bases; unmatched junction bases: 5. The CDR3 is CASSSSGLKQFF. CDR3 sequence (DNA): TGTGCCAGCAGCTCTAGCGGGCTAAAGCAGTTCTTC.

This sequence joins TRBV10-3 and TRBJ1-6; tentative D call: TRBD1 (5 bases). From germline, CDR1 is ENHRY and CDR2 SYGVKD. The CDR3 has 13 residues. Trimming shortened V by 0 bases and J by 18 bases, and 15 bases separated the two germline ends. CDR3 nucleotides: TGTGCCATCAGTGAGTCTTCGACAGCCGGCCGCCACTTT. Protein sequence: CAISESSTAGRHF.

This rearrangement joins TRBV9 to TRBJ2-7; 7 bases align to TRBD2. V gave up 0 bases and J gave up 0 bases; unmatched junction bases: 3. Germline-derived CDR1 and CDR2 are SGDLS and YYNGEE. The CDR3 runs 15 residues. The CDR3, as DNA: TGTGCCAGCAGCGTAGCAGCGGGGATCTCCTACGAGCAGTACTTC. Protein: CASSVAAGISYEQYF.

This chain uses TRBV2 with TRBJ1-1; TRBD1 matches at 8 bases. Germline V gene lookup returns CDR1 SNHLY and CDR2 FYNNEI. The CDR3 totals 17 residues. With V trimmed by 5 bases and J by 1 base, 12 bases remained unmatched. DNA for the CDR3: TGTGCCAGCAGTCCCCAGGACAGGGCCGCCTCGAACACTGAAGCTTTCTTT. Protein sequence: CASSPQDRAASNTEAFF.

V and J are TRBV18 and TRBJ2-7; D perhaps matches TRBD2 (6 bases). CDR1 is KGHSH, CDR2 LQKENI, per germline. V was cut by 3 bases and J by 4 bases, with 10 bases left in between. This CDR3 spans 13 amino acids. CDR3 sequence (DNA): TGTGCCAGCTCACCGAGGGACTTATACGAGCAGTACTTC. This translates into CASSPRDLYEQYF.

This chain uses TRBV2 with TRBJ1-5, with D perhaps matching TRBD1 (6 bases). The CDR3 is 17 residues long. Per the germline V gene, CDR1 is SNHLY and CDR2 is FYNNEI. The V end lost 5 bases, the J end lost 4 bases, and 21 bases lay between the germline ends. The CDR3 DNA reads as TGTGCCAGCAGTACAGGGCAGCCGCTCGGGGGAAATCAGCCCCAGCATTTT. It is translated as CASSTGQPLGGNQPQHF.

The chain is built from TRBV6-5 and TRBJ2-7; tentatively, D is TRBD1 (5 bases). CDR1 is MNHEY, CDR2 SVGAGI, per germline. V lost 5 bases and J lost 3, with 8 bases in between. This CDR3 has 12 residues. The CDR3 DNA is TGTGCCAGCAGTAGGGGTGGCTACGAGCAGTACTTC. It yields the protein CASSRGGYEQYF.

This chain connects TRBV28 to TRBJ2-7, with 7 bases matching TRBD2. The CDR3 is 16 amino acids. V trimming: 3 bases; J trimming: 0 bases; junction bases outside the gene matches: 8. Germline lookup yields CDR1 MDHEN and CDR2 SYDVKM. The CDR3 DNA reads as TGTGCCAGCAGTTTGGGGGGGAGGAGATACTCCTACGAGCAGTACTTC. Translated: CASSLGGRRYSYEQYF.

This clone was found a few times. V is TRBV7-8 and J is TRBJ2-5; D not certain. The CDR3 extends over 11 amino acids. The germline V and J ends were trimmed by 5 bases and 2 bases, with 3 bases remaining between them. The V gene's germline CDR1 is SGHVS and CDR2 FQNEAQ. CDR3 amino acids: CASSLQETQYF. The CDR3 region has the DNA TGTGCCAGCAGCCTACAAGAGACCCAGTACTTC.

This clone was seen once. The J gene is TRBJ1-6, the V gene TRBV6-1; maybe TRBD1 (5 bases). From germline, CDR1 is MNHNS and CDR2 SASEGT. With 2 bases removed from V and 10 bases from J, the gap between germline ends came to 21 bases. The CDR3 sequence is 17 residues long. CDR3 bases: TGTGCCAGCAGTGAATTCGGGGGGTCTATATCTAACTCACCCCTCCACTTT. It yields the protein CASSEFGGSISNSPLHF.

The J gene is TRBJ1-5, the V gene TRBV19; no definite D call. The CDR3 loop spans 13 amino acids. CDR1 is LNHDA, CDR2 SQIVND, per germline (reference sequence). V lost 3 bases and J lost 2, with 5 bases in between. The CDR3 sequence: CASSIYGNQPQHF. The CDR3, as DNA: TGTGCCAGTAGTATTTATGGCAATCAGCCCCAGCATTTT.

The chain employs TRBV19 and TRBJ1-4; D possibly corresponds to TRBD1 (5 bases). The V end was cut by 3 bases, the J end by 7 bases, with 12 bases between. Per germline, CDR1 LNHDA and CDR2 SQIVND (reference sequence). This CDR3 has 14 amino acids. The CDR3 coding sequence is TGTGCCAGTAGTATTGGCAGGGTGCGTGAAAAACTGTTTTTT. Translated: CASSIGRVREKLFF.

This chain uses TRBV28 with TRBJ2-7, with D perhaps TRBD2 (7 bases). The germline V and J ends were trimmed by 1 base and 4 bases, with 11 bases remaining between them. The CDR3 has 14 residues. Germline CDR1 reads MDHEN; CDR2 reads SYDVKM. The CDR3 nucleotides read TGTGCCAGCAGTTTATTCGGGGGGCCGTACGAGCAGTACTTC. Translation gives CASSLFGGPYEQYF.

The V gene is TRBV27, the J gene TRBJ2-2; tentative D call: TRBD2 (5 bases). Germline values: CDR1 MNHEY, CDR2 SMNVEV (reference sequence). Trimming stripped 5 bases from V and 5 bases from J, with 9 bases between. This CDR3 has 13 residues. The CDR3 DNA reads TGTGCCAGCAGTCCTCGGGGTACCGGGGAGCTGTTTTTT. Amino acids: CASSPRGTGELFF.

This clone was seen only once. CDR3 coding DNA: TGCGCCAGCAGCTTGGCCGAAGGGGCGAGGAGCGCTCTAGCCAAAAACATTCAGTACTTC. This sequence encodes CASSLAEGARSALAKNIQYF. The V call is TRBV5-1, the J call TRBJ2-4; the D gene is possibly TRBD1 (5 bases). The germline V gene has CDR1 SGHRS and CDR2 YFSETQ. V shed 0 bases and J shed 0 bases, with 22 bases lying between them. This CDR3 is built from 20 residues.